Shown below are 10 T cell receptor beta chains from a single sample sequenced in a study of graft-versus-host responses after intestinal transplantation. Their antigen targets remain unknown. Assay used: immunoSEQ multiplex PCR; TCRdb lists only in-frame clones, some missing. In the table there are more than 65,000 clones, roughly 90% of which are singletons. Sequences were derived from unstimulated CD8+ T cells sorted from spleen or lymph node cells, sampled before transplant. The source is a human donor who was the organ donor for an intestinal transplant.

This clone was seen just once. This rearrangement joins TRBV13 to TRBJ1-2; 7 bases match TRBD1. The CDR3 is 12 residues long. V shed 5 bases and J 8 bases; nucleotides not matched to a gene: 5. Germline CDR1 is PRHDT and CDR2 is FYEKMQ (reference sequence). For the CDR3, the DNA is TGTGCCAGCAGCCAGGGGGTGAAGGGCTACACCTTC. This codes for CASSQGVKGYTF.

This clone was detected only a few times. The chain employs TRBV19 and TRBJ1-1; the D is unclear. The CDR3 has 15 amino acids. Germline V gene data show CDR1 as LNHDA and CDR2 as SQIVND (reference sequence). The V end was cut by 1 base, the J end by 1 base, with 10 bases between. The chain's CDR3 is CASSIVWYGNTEAFF. CDR3 DNA sequence: TGTGCCAGTAGTATAGTGTGGTATGGGAACACTGAAGCTTTCTTT.

The chain employs TRBV4-1 and TRBJ2-1; tentatively, D is TRBD2 (5 bases). CDR1 and CDR2 (germline): MGHRA, YSYEKL. The CDR3 is 16 residues long. Trimming pared 1 base from V and 0 bases from J, leaving 10 bases between. The CDR3 DNA is TGCGCCAGCAGCCAAGTATCGGGGAGCTCCTACAATGAGCAGTTCTTC. Protein sequence: CASSQVSGSSYNEQFF.

V gene TRBV9 combines with J gene TRBJ2-5; D may be TRBD1 (6 bases). Trimming stripped 0 bases from V and 2 bases from J, with 11 bases between. In germline, CDR1 is SGDLS, CDR2 YYNGEE. The CDR3 runs to 15 residues. CDR3 sequence: CASSVGSRGQETQYF. The CDR3 nucleotides are TGTGCCAGCAGCGTAGGGTCCAGGGGACAAGAGACCCAGTACTTC.

J is TRBJ1-2 and V is TRBV10-3; D may be TRBD1 (6 bases). V dropped 8 bases and J dropped 3 bases, with 16 bases sitting between them. Germline V gene sequence: CDR1 ENHRY, CDR2 SYGVKD. This CDR3 is 14 amino acids long. CDR3 DNA sequence: TGTGCCATCTGTTTAACGGCAGGGGACTATGGCTACACCTTC. Translation gives CAICLTAGDYGYTF.

This clone showed up just a few times. The chain carries TRBV6-1 and TRBJ2-1; TRBD2 matches 8 bases. The CDR3 length is 15 residues. Germline values: CDR1 MNHNS, CDR2 SASEGT. V shed 1 base, J shed 1 base, and the junction held 0 bases outside the gene matches. The CDR3 here is CASSEGGGSYNEQFF. For the CDR3, the DNA is TGTGCCAGCAGTGAAGGCGGGGGGTCCTACAATGAGCAGTTCTTC.

The chain is built from TRBV5-1 and TRBJ1-1, with a possible D match to TRBD1 (6 bases). The CDR3 is made up of 14 amino acids. V lost 1 base and J 6 bases, leaving 13 bases between the germline ends. Germline CDR1 is SGHRS and CDR2 is YFSETQ. Here the CDR3 reads CASSLSGTGSEAFF. CDR3 nucleotides: TGCGCCAGCAGCTTGTCGGGAACAGGGTCTGAAGCTTTCTTT.

This clone has more than one count but fewer than ten. The chain combines TRBV7-9 with TRBJ1-2; D unresolved. Germline lookup yields CDR1 SEHNR and CDR2 FQNEAQ (reference sequence). V lost 5 bases and J lost 8, with 18 bases in between. This CDR3 comprises 14 residues. CDR3 coding DNA: TGTGCCAGCAGCCCCCTCGGGAACATTGACGGCTACACCTTC. Amino acid sequence: CASSPLGNIDGYTF.

The chain employs TRBV5-4 and TRBJ2-1; D is undetermined. The germline gives CDR1 SGHNT, CDR2 YYREEE (reference sequence). This CDR3 comprises 15 residues. V was clipped by 0 bases and J by 3 bases, with 10 bases between them. CDR3 sequence (DNA): TGTGCCAGCAGCTTGGATCGTTCAGACTACAATGAGCAGTTCTTC. Translating gives CASSLDRSDYNEQFF.

V gene TRBV5-4 combines with J gene TRBJ1-1; no clear D. Germline CDR1 SGHNT, CDR2 YYREEE (reference sequence). The V and J ends lost 1 base and 6 bases respectively, with 10 bases between them. The CDR3 runs 13 residues. The CDR3 DNA sequence: TGTGCCAGCAGCTTGTCCGGATGGGCTGAAGCTTTCTTT. The encoded protein is CASSLSGWAEAFF. Filled out from reference TRBV5-4 and TRBJ1-1, the complete variable domain reads ETGVTQSPTHLIKTRGQQVTLRCSSQSGHNTVSWYQQALGQGPQFIFQYYREEENGRGNFPPRFSGLQFPNYSSELNVNALELDDSALYLCASSLSGWAEAFFGQGTRLTVV.